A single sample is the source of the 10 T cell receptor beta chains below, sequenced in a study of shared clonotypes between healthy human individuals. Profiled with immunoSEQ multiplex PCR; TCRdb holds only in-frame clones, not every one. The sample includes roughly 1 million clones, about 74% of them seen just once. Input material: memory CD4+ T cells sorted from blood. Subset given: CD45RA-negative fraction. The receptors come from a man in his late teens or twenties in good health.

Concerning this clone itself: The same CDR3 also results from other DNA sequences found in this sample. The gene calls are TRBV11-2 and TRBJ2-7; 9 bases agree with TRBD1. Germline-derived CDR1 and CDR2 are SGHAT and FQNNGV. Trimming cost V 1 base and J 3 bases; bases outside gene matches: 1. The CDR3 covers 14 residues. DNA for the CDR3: TGTGCCAGCAGCTTAGGGACAGGGGTCTACGAGCAGTACTTC. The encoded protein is CASSLGTGVYEQYF.

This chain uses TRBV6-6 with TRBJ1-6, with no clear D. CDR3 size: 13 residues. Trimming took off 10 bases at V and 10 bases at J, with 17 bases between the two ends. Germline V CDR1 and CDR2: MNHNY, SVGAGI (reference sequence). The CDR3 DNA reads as TGTGCCACCCTCCAGACAAAGAACTCACCCCTCCACTTT. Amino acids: CATLQTKNSPLHF.

This CDR3 is CASSPGQGPGNTIYF. CDR3 in DNA: TGTGCCAGCAGCCCGGGGCAGGGACCCGGAAACACCATATATTTT. The chain combines TRBV9 with TRBJ1-3; D possibly corresponds to TRBD1 (5 bases). The V end was cut by 4 bases, the J end by 4 bases, with 15 bases between. CDR3 length equals 15 residues. Germline V gene data show CDR1 as SGDLS and CDR2 as YYNGEE.

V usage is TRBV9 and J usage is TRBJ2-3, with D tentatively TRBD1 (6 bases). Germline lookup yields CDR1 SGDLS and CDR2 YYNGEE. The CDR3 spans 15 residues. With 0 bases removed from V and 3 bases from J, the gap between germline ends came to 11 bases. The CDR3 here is CASSVVIRGTDTQYF. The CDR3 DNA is TGTGCCAGCAGCGTAGTAATCAGGGGTACAGATACGCAGTATTTT.

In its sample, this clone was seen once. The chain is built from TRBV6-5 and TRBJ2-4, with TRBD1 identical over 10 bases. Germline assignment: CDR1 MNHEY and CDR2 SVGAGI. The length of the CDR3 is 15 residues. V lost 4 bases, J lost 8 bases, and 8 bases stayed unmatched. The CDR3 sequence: CASSSMRDRGDIQYF. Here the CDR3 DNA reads TGTGCCAGCAGTTCCATGAGGGACAGGGGAGACATTCAGTACTTC.

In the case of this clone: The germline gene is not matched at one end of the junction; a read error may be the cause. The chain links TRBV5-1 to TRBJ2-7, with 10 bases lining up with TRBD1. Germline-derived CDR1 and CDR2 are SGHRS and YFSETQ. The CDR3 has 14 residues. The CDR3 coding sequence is TGCGCCAGCAGCCGGGACAGGGGCTCCTTCGAGCAGTACTTC. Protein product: CASSRDRGSFEQYF.

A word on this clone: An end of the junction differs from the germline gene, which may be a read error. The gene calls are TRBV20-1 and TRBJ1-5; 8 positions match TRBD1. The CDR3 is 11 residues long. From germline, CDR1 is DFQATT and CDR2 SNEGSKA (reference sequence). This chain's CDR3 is CSASSQDRAAF. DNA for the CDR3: TGCAGTGCTAGCTCACAGGACAGGGCCGCTTTT.

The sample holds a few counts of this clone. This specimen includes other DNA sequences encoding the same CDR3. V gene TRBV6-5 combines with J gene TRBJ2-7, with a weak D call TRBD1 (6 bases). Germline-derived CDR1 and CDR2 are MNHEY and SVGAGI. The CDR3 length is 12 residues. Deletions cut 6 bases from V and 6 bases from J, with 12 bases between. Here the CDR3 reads CASRSTGSEQYF. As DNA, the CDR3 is TGTGCCAGCAGATCAACAGGGTCCGAGCAGTACTTC.

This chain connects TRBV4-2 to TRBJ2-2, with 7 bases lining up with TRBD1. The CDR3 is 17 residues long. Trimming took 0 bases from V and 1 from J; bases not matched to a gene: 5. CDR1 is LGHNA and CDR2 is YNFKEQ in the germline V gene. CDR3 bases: TGTGCCAGCAGCCAAGAGTCAGGGGGAAGGAACACCGGGGAGCTGTTTTTT. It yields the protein CASSQESGGRNTGELFF.

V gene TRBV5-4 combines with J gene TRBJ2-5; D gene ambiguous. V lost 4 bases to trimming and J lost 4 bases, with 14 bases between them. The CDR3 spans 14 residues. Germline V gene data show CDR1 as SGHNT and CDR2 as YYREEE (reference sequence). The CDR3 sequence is CASSADRWSETQYF. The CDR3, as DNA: TGTGCCAGCAGCGCCGACCGGTGGTCAGAGACCCAGTACTTC.